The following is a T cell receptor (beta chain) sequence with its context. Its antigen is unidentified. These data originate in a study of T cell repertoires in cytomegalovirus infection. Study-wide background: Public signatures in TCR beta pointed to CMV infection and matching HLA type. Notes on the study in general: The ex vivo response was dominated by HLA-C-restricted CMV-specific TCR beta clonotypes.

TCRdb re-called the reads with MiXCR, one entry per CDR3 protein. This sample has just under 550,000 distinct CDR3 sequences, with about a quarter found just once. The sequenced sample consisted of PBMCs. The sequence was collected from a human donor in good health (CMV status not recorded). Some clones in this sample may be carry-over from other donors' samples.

The CDR3 loop reads CAWSVLIGQGARGYTF. The DNA for the CDR3 is TGTGCCTGGAGTGTACTAATAGGACAGGGGGCTCGGGGCTACACCTTC. The rearrangement joins TRBV30 to TRBJ1-2; 11 nucleotides line up with TRBD1. The CDR3 consists of 16 residues. The ends lost 0 bases at V and 8 bases at J; junction bases unmatched: 11. Germline V gene data show CDR1 as GTSNPN and CDR2 as SVGIG (reference sequence). Together with reference TRBV30 and TRBJ1-2, the CDR3 gives the full variable domain: SQTIHQWPATLVQPVGSPLSLECTVEGTSNPNLYWYRQAAGRGLQLLFYSVGIGQISSEVPQNLSASRPQDRQFILSSKKLLLSDSGFYLCAWSVLIGQGARGYTFGSGTRLTVV.